This T cell receptor beta chain was identified in a study of shared clonotypes between healthy human individuals (dated by TCRdb to about 2020). Regarding the study in general: The cohort included a few men and a couple of women between 18 and 49 years of age. For each donor, CD4 naive and CD4 memory were each given three plates, CD8 naive was given two plates, and CD8 memory was given one plate. To estimate repertoire size and how much clonotypes are shared between individuals, the study performed deep sequencing of blood TCR repertoires from five healthy adults. To increase sequencing depth and limit assay-specific biases, TCR repertoire library preparation and sequencing were carried out by different laboratories using diverse techniques. Leukapheresis yielded between about 0.9 and 9.5 billion PBMCs per donor.

Using the deep immunoSEQ assay, TCR CDR3 regions were amplified from genomic DNA by multiplex PCR. Extracted genomic DNA from each cell subset was distributed evenly across all wells of several immunoSEQ 96-well plates, and each plate was treated as a replicate. For sorted subsets, roughly 0.2 ug genomic DNA, equal to 30,000 to 35,000 T cell genomes, was loaded into each replicate PCR. Purified libraries were measured with a Qubit 3.0 fluorometer, size-checked on a Bioanalyzer 2100, and measured again with the KAPA Library Quantification kit. Every immunoSEQ 96-well plate was sequenced on a separate single-read 150-cycle Illumina NextSeq 550 flow cell. The authors' analysis ran thus. The immunoSEQ output contained only junctional sequences without quality scores, so filtering could not match that applied to full-length reads. Sequences were annotated with PyIR, a Python wrapper for IgBLAST v1.9, and V/J genes and CDR3 were assigned using IMGT germline references. Any read was removed if the V/J assignment was weak (E-value above 1e-6), the CDR3 was missing, or the read contained stop codons, out-of-frame junctions, or ambiguous translated residues. A V3J clonotype was defined by an identical inferred V gene, J gene, and CDR3 amino acid sequence. Percentage overlap between repertoires was computed as shared unique clonotypes divided by the size of the smaller repertoire. RTK rarefaction, the Chao1 estimator, and Recon v2.1 estimates of unobserved clonotypes were used to assess repertoire richness. For all TCRbeta clonotypes obtained by the gDNA method from a few donors, generation probabilities were computed with OLGA. Sourced from immuneACCESS, this table was stored by TCRdb with only in-frame sequences that have V and J called. A share of the clones is absent; for the studies checked, an unresolved V gene accounts for under half, and the remainder has no known explanation. D and trimming come from the DNA, and the V and J calls and clone size come from that table. The sample table shows 950,000 to 1,200,000 clones, and around three quarters are seen once. Clones ranked in the top ten supply 0.7% to 0.95% of the sample.

Healthy HIV-negative adults with no recently reported acute infections or vaccinations were included as donors. Every donor was a Caucasian adult living in Nashville, Tennessee, USA. Magnetic negative selection was used to enrich CD4+ T cells, after which naive cells were positively selected on CD45RA and the negative fraction became the memory subset. Blood was obtained by leukapheresis, after which PBMCs were separated by Ficoll-Histopaque density gradient centrifugation and cryopreserved in liquid nitrogen vapor phase. Analytical flow cytometry was used to check the purity and quantity of each magnetically sorted T cell population. Each sorted fraction had its genomic DNA isolated and then quantified by UV absorbance on a Nanodrop 2000c. Study-level results and caveats: Pairwise subsampling led to the expectation that sequencing depth would affect the degree of clonotype sharing among donors. Estimated clonotype richness was generally larger for naive than for memory subsets. Only blood was sampled, and tissue TCR repertoires likely differ from those in blood. Rarefaction of sorted-subset datasets indicated incomplete sequencing despite the large sequencing depth. When several donors were compared, the shared fraction of clonotypes was about 5.2% for naive CD4, approximately 3.5% for naive CD8, more than 2% for memory CD4, and less than 0.45% for memory CD8. Higher generation probabilities were observed for clonotypes shared by all four sorted-subset donors than for non-shared clonotypes. The genetic and exposure-history diversity represented was limited by the small number of donors.

This clone was seen just once. It lacks a known antigen. Base qualities are not provided; no much larger clone lies one nucleotide away. V is pruned by 11 bases and J by 4 bases, leaving 11 bases of the junction without a gene match. The germline V gene supplies CDR1 MDHEN and CDR2 SYDVKM. The CDR3 runs 14 residues from the cysteine to the phenylalanine. Only the CDR3 region is kept as DNA, spanning 42 bases read in frame from base 1. Sequenced: memory CD4+ T cells from PBMCs. The cell subset or site label, as the study defines it: CD45RA-negative fraction. This TCR derives from a man between 18 and 35 years old in good health. Some clones in this sample may be carry-over from other donors' samples. The chain uses TRBV28 and TRBJ1-5; TRBD1 lines up with 7 middle nucleotides. The nucleotides are TGTGCCGGACAGGTTGGTATGGGAAATCAGCCCCAGCATTTT. This is translated as CAGQVGMGNQPQHF.